Given below is one T cell receptor (beta chain) in context. Its target is unknown. Repertoires were generated with immunoSEQ multiplex PCR, while TCRdb's copy carries only in-frame clones and drops some. The sample carries about 650,000 clones, roughly 95% recorded once. The data stem from a study of shared clonotypes between healthy human individuals. Background on the study: The cohort comprised a couple of women and a few men. Their ages spanned 18 to 49 years.

The study's findings and limits: Sequencing depth was predicted to influence how clonotypes are shared among donors. Generation probabilities were higher for clonotypes shared across all four sorted-subset donors than for unshared ones.

The naive CD8 fraction comprised CD45RO-negative cells positively selected for CCR7 and excluded terminally differentiated effector memory CD45RA+ cells. Sequenced sample: naive CD8+ T cells sorted from blood. This clonotype originated in a woman aged 25-40 years in good health.

DNA of the CDR3: TGCAGCGTTGTCCAAGATACGCAGTATTTT. It codes for CSVVQDTQYF. The chain employs TRBV29-1 and TRBJ2-3; no firm D call. Trimming took off 4 bases at V and 5 bases at J, with 4 bases between the two ends. Germline V gene lookup returns CDR1 SQVTM and CDR2 ANQGSEA. The CDR3 loop spans 10 amino acids.